A single sample is the source of the 13 T cell receptor beta chains below, sequenced in a study of regulatory T cells in long-lasting Graves disease. Arm-PCR of CDR3 regions and iRepertoire HTBI primers were used to build TCR beta libraries. From the multiplex PCR reads, TCRdb called clonotypes with MiXCR, one entry per CDR3 protein. The repertoire consists of 560,000 or so distinct CDR3 sequences, with 15% to 20% occurring once and the leading ten covering about 11%. Time point specified: newly diagnosed GD, antithyroid drugs for less than 3 months. Generation of the TCR library employed RNA extracted from PBMCs. These same records also appear under a second study, on T cells in Graves' hyperthyroidism and ophthalmopathy.

The sequencing used peripheral blood mononuclear cells (PBMCs), collected at new diagnosis, from a patient treated with antithyroid drugs. These receptor sequences come from a man younger than 35 with Graves disease.

In its sample, this clonotype was seen many times. The V and J genes are TRBV5-6 and TRBJ1-2; D unclear. CDR1 is SGHDT and CDR2 is YYEEEE in the germline V gene. V lost 0 bases to trimming and J lost 4 bases, with 10 bases between them. The CDR3 runs to 14 residues. This chain's CDR3 is CASSLGGNPYGYTF. The CDR3 region has the DNA TGTGCCAGCAGCTTGGGGGGAAACCCCTATGGCTACACCTTC. The variable domain in full, with the rest retrieved from reference TRBV5-6 and TRBJ1-2, is DAGVTQSPTHLIKTRGQQVTLRCSPKSGHDTVSWYQQALGQGPQFIFQYYEEEERQRGNFPDRFSGHQFPNYSSELNVNALLLGDSALYLCASSLGGNPYGYTFGSGTRLTVV.

This clonotype was observed a few times. The rearrangement uses TRBV5-1 and TRBJ2-7; 10 bases agree with TRBD1. There are 16 residues in the CDR3. The germline CDR1 and CDR2 sequences are SGHRS and YFSETQ. Unmatched junction bases numbered 5, after V lost 2 bases and J lost 0 bases. In nucleotides, the CDR3 is TGCGCCAGCAGCTTACAGACAGGGGGCCACTCCTACGAGCAGTACTTC. It yields the protein CASSLQTGGHSYEQYF.

This clonotype has only a few counts. The chain combines TRBV5-4 with TRBJ2-2, with D maybe TRBD1 (5 bases). The CDR3 is 16 residues long. The germline gives CDR1 SGHNT, CDR2 YYREEE (reference sequence). V lost 0 bases to trimming and J lost 1 base, with 10 bases between them. CDR3 region: CASSLDLRVNTGELFF. CDR3 sequence (DNA): TGTGCCAGCAGCTTGGATCTCAGGGTGAACACCGGGGAGCTGTTTTTT. The full variable domain, rest sourced from reference TRBV5-4 and TRBJ2-2, is ETGVTQSPTHLIKTRGQQVTLRCSSQSGHNTVSWYQQALGQGPQFIFQYYREEENGRGNFPPRFSGLQFPNYSSELNVNALELDDSALYLCASSLDLRVNTGELFFGEGSRLTVL.

Ten or more counts support this clonotype. This chain joins TRBV12-3 or TRBV12-4 and TRBJ2-5, with a possible D match to TRBD1 (6 bases). The CDR3 spans 13 residues. V lost 7 bases and J lost 4, with 13 bases in between. CDR3 nucleotides: TGTGCCAGCACCCTCCAGGGGACAGAGACCCAGTACTTC. It codes for CASTLQGTETQYF.

The CDR3 sequence: CASSHTGLDKHTQYF. Written as DNA, the CDR3 is TGTGCCAGCAGCCACACGGGACTAGACAAACATACGCAGTATTTT. The J gene is TRBJ2-3, the V gene TRBV3-1; 8 nucleotides align to TRBD2. The CDR3 is 15 residues long. Looked up from germline, CDR1 is LGHDT and CDR2 is YNNKEL (reference sequence). With 3 bases clipped from V and 7 bases from J, the junction kept 9 bases outside the gene matches.

Many counts were recorded for this clonotype. V and J are TRBV5-1 and TRBJ2-1; D is perhaps TRBD1 (6 bases). The CDR3 is 13 residues long. Germline V CDR1 and CDR2: SGHRS, YFSETQ. The V end lost 4 bases, the J end lost 11 bases, and 16 bases lay between the germline ends. CDR3 DNA sequence: TGCGCCAGCAGCCCCGGACAGACTAAGCAGCAGTTCTTC. Its translation is CASSPGQTKQQFF.

The rearrangement joins TRBV9 to TRBJ2-7; TRBD2 might be the D (6 bases). The CDR3 sequence is 14 residues long. Trimming cost V 0 bases and J 5 bases, with 12 bases left between them. Germline CDR1 SGDLS, CDR2 YYNGEE. The CDR3 region is CASSVEGGFDEQYF. The CDR3 DNA sequence: TGTGCCAGCAGCGTAGAAGGAGGGTTCGACGAGCAGTACTTC.

This clonotype showed up many times. This sequence joins TRBV18 and TRBJ2-5; 7 bases line up with TRBD2. The germline V gene encodes CDR1 KGHSH and CDR2 LQKENI. Losses at the gene ends were 2 bases for V and 2 bases for J; bases not matched to a gene: 5. The CDR3 has 15 residues. CDR3: CASSPWGTTQETQYF. The CDR3, as DNA: TGTGCCAGCTCACCATGGGGGACTACACAAGAGACCCAGTACTTC.

On this clonotype itself: With a much larger clone just one base away, this may be a read error. The chain has TRBV20-1 and TRBJ2-1; 8 nucleotides align to TRBD2. Losses at the gene ends were 3 bases for V and 5 bases for J; bases not matched to a gene: 12. The CDR3 length is 16 residues. Germline CDR1 reads DFQATT; CDR2 reads SNEGSKA (reference sequence). The chain's CDR3 is CSASGSGRTSHNEQFF. CDR3 in DNA: TGCAGTGCTAGTGGAAGCGGGAGAACTTCCCACAATGAGCAGTTCTTC.

This clonotype was counted a few times. The gene calls are TRBV7-2 and TRBJ2-3, with 7 bases aligning to TRBD2. V dropped 3 bases and J dropped 0; count of bases not matched to a gene: 6. Germline V gene data show CDR1 as SGHTA and CDR2 as FQGNSA. The CDR3 is 16 residues long. The CDR3 here is CASSFPGTISTDTQYF. The DNA for the CDR3 is TGTGCCAGCAGCTTCCCCGGGACTATTAGCACAGATACGCAGTATTTT.

The gene calls are TRBV10-2 and TRBJ2-5; D may be TRBD2 (6 bases). The CDR3 is 16 amino acids. Germline V gene sequence: CDR1 WSHSY, CDR2 SAAADI. Trimming took off 7 bases at V and 4 bases at J, with 22 bases between the two ends. Here the CDR3 DNA reads TGCGCCAGCAACGACCCGGGACTCAGGTCGAGAGAGACCCAGTACTTC. Its translation: CASNDPGLRSRETQYF.

This clonotype turned up a few times. The chain has TRBV7-2 and TRBJ2-1, with 7 bases identical to TRBD2. The CDR3 runs 17 residues. V lost 0 bases, J lost 5 bases, and 10 bases stayed unmatched. Germline V lookup: CDR1 SGHTA, CDR2 FQGNSA. This chain's CDR3 is CASSLAGGGRVNNEQFF. The CDR3 DNA follows: TGTGCCAGCAGCTTAGCGGGGGGGGGAAGGGTCAACAATGAGCAGTTCTTC.

This clonotype was counted ten times or more. V usage is TRBV6-5 and J usage is TRBJ2-5, with unresolved D. Trimming removed 3 bases from V and 0 bases from J, with 8 bases in between. The CDR3 has 14 amino acids. Germline V gives CDR1 MNHEY, CDR2 SVGAGI. The chain's CDR3 is CASSYTAYQETQYF. DNA for the CDR3: TGTGCCAGCAGTTATACAGCGTACCAAGAGACCCAGTACTTC.